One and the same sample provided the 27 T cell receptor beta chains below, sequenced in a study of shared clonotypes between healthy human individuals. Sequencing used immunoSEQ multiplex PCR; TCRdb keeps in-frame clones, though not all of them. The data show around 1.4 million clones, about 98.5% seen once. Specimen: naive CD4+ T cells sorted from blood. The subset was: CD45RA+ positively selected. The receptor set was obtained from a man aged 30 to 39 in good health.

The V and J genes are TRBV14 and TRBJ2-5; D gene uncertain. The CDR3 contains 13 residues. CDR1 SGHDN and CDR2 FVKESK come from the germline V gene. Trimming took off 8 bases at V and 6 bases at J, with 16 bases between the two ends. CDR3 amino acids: CASGPRLAKTQYF. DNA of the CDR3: TGTGCCAGCGGCCCTCGGCTGGCAAAGACCCAGTACTTC. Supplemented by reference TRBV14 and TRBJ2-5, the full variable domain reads EAGVTQFPSHSVIEKGQTVTLRCDPISGHDNLYWYRRVMGKEIKFLLHFVKESKQDESGMPNNRFLAERTGGTYSTLKVQPAELEDSGVYFCASGPRLAKTQYFGPGTRLLVL.

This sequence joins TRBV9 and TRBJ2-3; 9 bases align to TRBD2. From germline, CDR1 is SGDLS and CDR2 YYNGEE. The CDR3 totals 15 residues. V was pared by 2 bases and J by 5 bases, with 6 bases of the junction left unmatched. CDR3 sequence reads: CASSVSGSTGDTQYF. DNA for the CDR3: TGTGCCAGCAGCGTTAGCGGGAGTACGGGAGATACGCAGTATTTT.

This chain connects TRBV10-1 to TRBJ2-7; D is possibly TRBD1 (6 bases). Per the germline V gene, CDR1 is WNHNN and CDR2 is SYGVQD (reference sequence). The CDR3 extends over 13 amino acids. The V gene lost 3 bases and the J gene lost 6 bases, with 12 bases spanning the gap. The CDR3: CASSENRAGEQYF. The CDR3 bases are TGCGCCAGCAGTGAAAACAGGGCGGGCGAGCAGTACTTC.

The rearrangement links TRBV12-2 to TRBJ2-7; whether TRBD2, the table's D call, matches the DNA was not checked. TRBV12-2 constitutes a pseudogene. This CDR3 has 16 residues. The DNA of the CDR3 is TGTGCAAGTCGTCGGGCGGCGGTGGGAGAATTCTACGAGCAGTACTTC. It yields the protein CASRRAAVGEFYEQYF.

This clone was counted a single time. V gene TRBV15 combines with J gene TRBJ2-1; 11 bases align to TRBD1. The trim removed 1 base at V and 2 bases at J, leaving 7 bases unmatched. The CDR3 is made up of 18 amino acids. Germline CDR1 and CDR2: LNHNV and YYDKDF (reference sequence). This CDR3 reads CATSRVRQGQGAYNEQFF. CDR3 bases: TGTGCCACCAGCAGAGTCAGGCAGGGACAGGGGGCCTACAATGAGCAGTTCTTC.

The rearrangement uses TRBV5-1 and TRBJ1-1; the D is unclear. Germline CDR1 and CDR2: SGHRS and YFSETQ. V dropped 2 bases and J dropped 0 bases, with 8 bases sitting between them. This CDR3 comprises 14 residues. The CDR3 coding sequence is TGCGCCAGCAGCTTAGCCAGGCTGAACACTGAAGCTTTCTTT. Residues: CASSLARLNTEAFF.

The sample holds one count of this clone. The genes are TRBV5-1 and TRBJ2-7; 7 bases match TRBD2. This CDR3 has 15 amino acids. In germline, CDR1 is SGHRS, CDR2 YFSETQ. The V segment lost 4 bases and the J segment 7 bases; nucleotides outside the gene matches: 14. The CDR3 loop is CASSPPGRELGEQYF. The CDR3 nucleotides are TGCGCCAGCAGCCCACCAGGGCGGGAGCTAGGTGAGCAGTACTTC.

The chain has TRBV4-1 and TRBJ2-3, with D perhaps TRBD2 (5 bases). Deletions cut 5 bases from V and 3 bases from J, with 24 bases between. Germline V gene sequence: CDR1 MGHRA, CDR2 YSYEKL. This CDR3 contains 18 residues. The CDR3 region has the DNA TGCGCCAGCAGCATACCATCAGCGCGAGGGAGAGGGACAGATACGCAGTATTTT. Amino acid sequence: CASSIPSARGRGTDTQYF.

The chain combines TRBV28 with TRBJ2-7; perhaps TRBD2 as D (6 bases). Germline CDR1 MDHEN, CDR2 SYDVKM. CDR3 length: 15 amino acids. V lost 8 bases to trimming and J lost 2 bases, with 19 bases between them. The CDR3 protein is CASDKTSGQTYEQYF. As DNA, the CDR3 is TGTGCCAGCGACAAGACCAGCGGGCAGACCTACGAGCAGTACTTC.

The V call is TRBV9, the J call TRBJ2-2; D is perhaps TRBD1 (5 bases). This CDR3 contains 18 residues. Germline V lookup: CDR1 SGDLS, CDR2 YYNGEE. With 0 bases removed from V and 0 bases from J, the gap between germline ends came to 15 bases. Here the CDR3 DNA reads TGTGCCAGCAGCGTAGCCCCTTTTGGACATTCGAACACCGGGGAGCTGTTTTTT. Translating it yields CASSVAPFGHSNTGELFF.

The DNA for the CDR3 is TGTGCCAGCACCTTACGGACAGGGATCGGAAACACCATATATTTT. Protein product: CASTLRTGIGNTIYF. The rearrangement links TRBV6-5 to TRBJ1-3; 8 positions match TRBD1. The CDR3 extends over 15 amino acids. Germline V gives CDR1 MNHEY, CDR2 SVGAGI. V shed 7 bases and J 4 bases; nucleotides not matched to a gene: 9.

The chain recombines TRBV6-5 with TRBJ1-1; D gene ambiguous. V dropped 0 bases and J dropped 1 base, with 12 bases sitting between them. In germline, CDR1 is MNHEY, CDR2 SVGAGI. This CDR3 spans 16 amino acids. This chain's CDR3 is CASSYSKGGGNTEAFF. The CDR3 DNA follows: TGTGCCAGCAGTTACTCGAAAGGAGGAGGGAACACTGAAGCTTTCTTT.

The CDR3 is CASSPTAGLPYNEQFF. In DNA, the CDR3 is TGTGCCAGCAGCCCGACCGCGGGACTACCCTACAATGAGCAGTTCTTC. V and J are TRBV11-2 and TRBJ2-1; 7 bases match TRBD2. Germline-derived CDR1 and CDR2 are SGHAT and FQNNGV. CDR3 length equals 16 residues. V shed 5 bases and J 2 bases; nucleotides not matched to a gene: 9.

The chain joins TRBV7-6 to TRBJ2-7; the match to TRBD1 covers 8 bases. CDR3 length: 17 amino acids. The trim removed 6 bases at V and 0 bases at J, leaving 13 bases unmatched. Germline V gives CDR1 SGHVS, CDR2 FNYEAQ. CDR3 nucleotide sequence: TGTGCCAGCAGTCGTGGCACCGGGACAGGTAGCTCCTACGAGCAGTACTTC. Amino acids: CASSRGTGTGSSYEQYF.

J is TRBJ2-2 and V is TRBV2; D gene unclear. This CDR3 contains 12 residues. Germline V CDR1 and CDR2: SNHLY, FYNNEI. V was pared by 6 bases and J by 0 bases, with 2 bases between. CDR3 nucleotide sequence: TGTGCCAGCAGGACGAACACCGGGGAGCTGTTTTTT. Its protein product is CASRTNTGELFF.

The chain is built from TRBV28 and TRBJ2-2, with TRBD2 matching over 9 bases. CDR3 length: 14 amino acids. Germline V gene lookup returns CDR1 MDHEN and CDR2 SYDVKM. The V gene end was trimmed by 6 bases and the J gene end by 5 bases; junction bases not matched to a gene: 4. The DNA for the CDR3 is TGTGCCAGCAGGATTAGCGGGAGTACCGGGGAGCTGTTTTTT. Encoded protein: CASRISGSTGELFF.

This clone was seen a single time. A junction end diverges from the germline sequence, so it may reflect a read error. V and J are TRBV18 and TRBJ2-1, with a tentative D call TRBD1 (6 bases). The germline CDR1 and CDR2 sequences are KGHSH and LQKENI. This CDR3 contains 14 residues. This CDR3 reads CASSPGQSSNEQFF. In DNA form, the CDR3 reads TGTGCCAGCTCACCTGGACAGTCCTCCAATGAGCAGTTCTTC.

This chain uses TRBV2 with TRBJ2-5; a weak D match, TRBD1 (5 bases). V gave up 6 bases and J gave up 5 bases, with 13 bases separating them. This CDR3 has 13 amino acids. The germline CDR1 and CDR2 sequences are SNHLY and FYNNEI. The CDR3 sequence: CASSGQGGETQYF. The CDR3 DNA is TGTGCCAGCAGCGGGCAGGGCGGTGAGACCCAGTACTTC.

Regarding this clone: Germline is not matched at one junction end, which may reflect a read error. This chain's CDR3 is CASSLESGLEVF. CDR3 coding DNA: TGTGCCAGCAGCTTAGAGTCCGGACTCGAGGTTTTT. V usage is TRBV7-9 and J usage is TRBJ1-4; D is undetermined. CDR1 is SEHNR and CDR2 is FQNEAQ in the germline V gene (reference sequence). The CDR3 runs 12 residues.

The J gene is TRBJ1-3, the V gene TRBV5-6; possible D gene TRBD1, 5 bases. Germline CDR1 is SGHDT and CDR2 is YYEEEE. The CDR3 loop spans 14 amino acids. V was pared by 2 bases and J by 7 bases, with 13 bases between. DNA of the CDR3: TGTGCCAGCAGCTTAAGGGGACTTTCGAACACCATATATTTT. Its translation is CASSLRGLSNTIYF.

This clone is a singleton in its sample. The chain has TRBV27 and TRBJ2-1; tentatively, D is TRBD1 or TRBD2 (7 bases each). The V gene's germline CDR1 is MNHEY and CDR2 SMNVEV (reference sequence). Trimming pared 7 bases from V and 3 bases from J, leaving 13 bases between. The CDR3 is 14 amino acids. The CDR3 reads CASTQGGYYNEQFF. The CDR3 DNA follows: TGTGCCAGCACCCAGGGGGGGTACTACAATGAGCAGTTCTTC.

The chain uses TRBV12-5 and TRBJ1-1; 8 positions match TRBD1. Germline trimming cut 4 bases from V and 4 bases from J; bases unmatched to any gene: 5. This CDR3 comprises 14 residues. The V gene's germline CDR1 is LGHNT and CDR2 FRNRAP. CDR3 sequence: CASGWRQGSTEAFF. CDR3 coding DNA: TGTGCTAGTGGTTGGCGACAGGGGAGCACTGAAGCTTTCTTT.

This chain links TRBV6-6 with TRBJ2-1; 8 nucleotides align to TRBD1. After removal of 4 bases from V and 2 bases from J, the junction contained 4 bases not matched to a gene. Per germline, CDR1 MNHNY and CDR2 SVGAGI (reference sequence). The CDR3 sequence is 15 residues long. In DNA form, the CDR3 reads TGTGCCAGCAGTTTGACAGGGGTGACCTACAATGAGCAGTTCTTC. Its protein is CASSLTGVTYNEQFF.

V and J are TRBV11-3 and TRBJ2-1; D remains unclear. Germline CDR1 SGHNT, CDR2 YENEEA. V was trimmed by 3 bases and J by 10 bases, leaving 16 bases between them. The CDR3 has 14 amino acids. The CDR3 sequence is CASSLYSTGGEQFF. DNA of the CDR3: TGTGCCAGCAGCTTGTACAGTACGGGCGGCGAGCAGTTCTTC.

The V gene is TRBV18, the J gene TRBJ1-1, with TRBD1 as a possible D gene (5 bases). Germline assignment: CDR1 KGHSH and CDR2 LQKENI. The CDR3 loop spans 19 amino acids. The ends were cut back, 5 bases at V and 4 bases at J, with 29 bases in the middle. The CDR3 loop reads CASSNVRTGTGGLGTEAFF. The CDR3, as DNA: TGTGCCAGCTCAAATGTTCGGACCGGGACTGGAGGTTTAGGCACTGAAGCTTTCTTT.

Written as DNA, the CDR3 is TGTGCCTGCCGGGACCTCAGCTCCTACGAGCAGTACTTC. Translating it yields CACRDLSSYEQYF. This chain links TRBV25-1 with TRBJ2-7; D is perhaps TRBD1 or TRBD2 (5 bases each). The CDR3 has 13 amino acids. V was clipped by 11 bases and J by 0 bases, with 14 bases between them. Germline CDR1 is MGHDK and CDR2 is SYGVNS.

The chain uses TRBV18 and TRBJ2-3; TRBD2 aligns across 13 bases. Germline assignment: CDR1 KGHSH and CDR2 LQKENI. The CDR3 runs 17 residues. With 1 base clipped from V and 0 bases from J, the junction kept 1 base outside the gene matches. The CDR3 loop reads CASSPLLAGGSTDTQYF. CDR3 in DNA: TGTGCCAGCTCACCACTACTAGCGGGAGGGAGCACAGATACGCAGTATTTT.